These 24 T cell receptor beta chains share one sample of origin, sequenced in a study of blood T cell repertoires in COVID-19. The data were produced by immunoSEQ multiplex PCR, yet TCRdb's version contains in-frame clones alone and is incomplete. The data show around 160,000 clones, with roughly 89% seen just once and about 9.3% held by the top ten. The specimen was peripheral blood. The receptors derive from an older woman with COVID-19, enrolled during active disease.

The chain links TRBV20-1 to TRBJ1-2; D may be TRBD1 (6 bases). This CDR3 is built from 15 residues. CDR1 is DFQATT, CDR2 SNEGSKA, per germline (reference sequence). V lost 3 bases to trimming and J lost 5 bases, with 19 bases between them. The CDR3 DNA reads TGCAGTGCTAGTAAAACGGGACAATATGGATATGGCTACACCTTC. Translated: CSASKTGQYGYGYTF.

The CDR3: CASRVLAGVPNEQFF. CDR3 DNA sequence: TGTGCCAGCAGGGTACTAGCGGGGGTCCCAAATGAGCAGTTCTTC. This rearrangement joins TRBV27 to TRBJ2-1; 11 nucleotides match TRBD2. The V gene end was trimmed by 6 bases and the J gene end by 7 bases; junction bases not matched to a gene: 8. The CDR3 runs 15 residues. CDR1 is MNHEY and CDR2 is SMNVEV in the germline V gene (reference sequence).

This chain connects TRBV3-1 (or the pseudogene TRBV3-2) to TRBJ1-1, with a tentative D call TRBD1 (6 bases). Germline V CDR1 and CDR2: LGHDT, YNNKEL (reference sequence). The ends were cut back, 4 bases at V and 1 base at J, with 7 bases in the middle. The CDR3 is 13 amino acids. CDR3 residues: CASSRGQNTEAFF. In DNA, the CDR3 is TGTGCCAGCAGCCGGGGACAGAACACTGAAGCTTTCTTT.

This chain links TRBV7-2 with TRBJ2-7; TRBD1 matches at 8 bases. Germline V gene lookup returns CDR1 SGHTA and CDR2 FQGNSA. J lost 3 bases, V lost 2 bases, and 6 bases had no gene match. The CDR3 runs to 15 residues. DNA of the CDR3: TGTGCCAGCAGCTTAAGAGGGACAGGTCTCTACGAGCAGTACTTC. This gives the protein CASSLRGTGLYEQYF.

The chain couples TRBV19 to TRBJ2-7; TRBD1 matches 9 bases. The length of the CDR3 is 13 residues. The trim removed 10 bases at V and 1 base at J, leaving 5 bases unmatched. Germline CDR1 LNHDA, CDR2 SQIVND (reference sequence). The CDR3 sequence: CATEGQGSYEQYF. The CDR3 DNA is TGTGCCACCGAGGGACAGGGATCCTACGAGCAGTACTTC.

A few counts support this clone. J is TRBJ2-4 and V is TRBV5-1; 10 bases match TRBD1. CDR1 is SGHRS, CDR2 YFSETQ, per germline. V lost 4 bases, J lost 3 bases, and 4 bases stayed unmatched. CDR3 length: 15 amino acids. The CDR3 DNA reads TGCGCCAGCAGCGGGACAGGGGTTGGCAAAAACATTCAGTACTTC. It yields the protein CASSGTGVGKNIQYF.

The chain couples TRBV19 to TRBJ2-7; TRBD2 aligns across 9 bases. Per the germline V gene, CDR1 is LNHDA and CDR2 is SQIVND (reference sequence). This CDR3 spans 16 amino acids. J was trimmed by 0 bases and V by 3 bases; bases with no gene match: 6. CDR3: CASSIFSSGISYEQYF. The CDR3 DNA sequence: TGTGCCAGTAGTATTTTTTCTAGCGGGATCTCCTACGAGCAGTACTTC.

This chain uses TRBV15 with TRBJ2-1; tentative D call: TRBD1 (6 bases). Trimming cost V 3 bases and J 7 bases, with 10 bases left between them. This CDR3 is 13 amino acids long. CDR1 is LNHNV, CDR2 YYDKDF, per germline (reference sequence). The CDR3 sequence is CATSSARGNEQFF. The CDR3 coding sequence is TGTGCCACCAGCAGTGCAAGGGGGAATGAGCAGTTCTTC.

V gene TRBV9 combines with J gene TRBJ2-7; possible D gene TRBD2, 6 bases. The CDR3 runs to 16 residues. Germline V CDR1 and CDR2: SGDLS, YYNGEE. V lost 4 bases and J lost 1, with 18 bases in between. The CDR3 sequence is CASSPTAGTLSYEQYF. DNA of the CDR3: TGTGCCAGCAGCCCCACGGCTGGGACTTTGTCCTACGAGCAGTACTTC.

This clone showed up just once. The rearrangement links TRBV4-1 to TRBJ1-2; the D gene is possibly TRBD1 (5 bases). This CDR3 has 19 amino acids. Germline CDR1 MGHRA, CDR2 YSYEKL. The V end was cut by 0 bases, the J end by 2 bases, with 22 bases between. CDR3 DNA: TGCGCCAGCAGCCAAGATCGGTCACTTCCGGGGGACCTAAACTATGGCTACACCTTC. As protein: CASSQDRSLPGDLNYGYTF.

For the CDR3, the DNA is TGTGCCATCAGAGGACAGGGGATCGAGCAGTACTTC. Its protein is CAIRGQGIEQYF. The chain combines TRBV10-3 with TRBJ2-7, with 9 bases matching TRBD1. V lost 6 bases, J lost 6 bases, and 3 bases stayed unmatched. This CDR3 has 12 residues. Germline assignment: CDR1 ENHRY and CDR2 SYGVKD.

On this clone itself: At one boundary the junction diverges from the germline segment, which might be a read error. The V gene is TRBV15, the J gene TRBJ2-5; tentative D call: TRBD2 (6 bases). This CDR3 spans 16 amino acids. CDR1 and CDR2 from the germline V gene are LNHNV and YYDKDF (reference sequence). CDR3 protein: CATSRGAGGDQETQYF. In DNA, the CDR3 is TGTGCCACCAGCAGAGGTGCAGGAGGGGACCAGGAGACCCAGTACTTC. The full variable domain, rest sourced from reference TRBV15 and TRBJ2-5, is DAMVIQNPRYQVTQFGKPVTLSCSQTLNHNVMYWYQQKSSQAPKLLFHYYDKDFNNEADTPDNFQSRRPNTSFCFLDIRSPGLGDTAMYLCATSRGAGGDQETQYFGPGTRLLVL.

The gene calls are TRBV10-3 and TRBJ1-2; D unresolved. With 0 bases removed from V and 1 base from J, the gap between germline ends came to 6 bases. The CDR3 is 14 amino acids. The germline V gene encodes CDR1 ENHRY and CDR2 SYGVKD. CDR3 DNA sequence: TGTGCCATCAGTGAGTCGGGAGATAACTATGGCTACACCTTC. Translated: CAISESGDNYGYTF.

V gene TRBV28 combines with J gene TRBJ2-3; the D gene is possibly TRBD2 (6 bases). The germline CDR1 and CDR2 sequences are MDHEN and SYDVKM. Trimming took off 6 bases at V and 0 bases at J, with 13 bases between the two ends. The CDR3 length is 15 residues. CDR3 nucleotide sequence: TGTGCCAGCAGAGACATGGGGGGAAGCACAGATACGCAGTATTTT. It codes for CASRDMGGSTDTQYF. Looking up the rest from reference TRBV28 and TRBJ2-3 gives the full variable domain: DVKVTQSSRYLVKRTGEKVFLECVQDMDHENMFWYRQDPGLGLRLIYFSYDVKMKEKGDIPEGYSVSREKKERFSLILESASTNQTSMYLCASRDMGGSTDTQYFGPGTRLTVL.

J is TRBJ2-5 and V is TRBV29-1, with 7 nucleotides matching TRBD1. This CDR3 spans 13 amino acids. Losses at the gene ends were 8 bases for V and 4 bases for J; bases not matched to a gene: 10. CDR1 is SQVTM and CDR2 is ANQGSEA in the germline V gene. The CDR3 reads CSSGAAGGETQYF. The CDR3 region has the DNA TGCAGCTCAGGGGCCGCAGGGGGAGAGACCCAGTACTTC.

V and J are TRBV3-1 (or the pseudogene TRBV3-2) and TRBJ1-4; weak D call: TRBD1 (5 bases). The CDR3 covers 14 residues. Germline V gene data show CDR1 as LGHDT and CDR2 as YNNKEL (reference sequence). V lost 0 bases to trimming and J lost 10 bases, with 12 bases between them. This CDR3 reads CASSQDRAAGKLFF. The CDR3 bases are TGTGCCAGCAGCCAAGACAGGGCCGCTGGAAAACTGTTTTTT.

This clone was observed a handful of times. The V gene is TRBV4-2, the J gene TRBJ2-1, with 7 bases identical to TRBD2. Germline assignment: CDR1 LGHNA and CDR2 YNFKEQ. There are 16 residues in the CDR3. J was trimmed by 4 bases and V by 4 bases; bases with no gene match: 10. The CDR3 sequence is CASSPDSSGEYNEQFF. The CDR3 coding sequence is TGTGCCAGCAGCCCGGATTCTAGCGGAGAGTACAATGAGCAGTTCTTC.

The V gene is TRBV28, the J gene TRBJ1-1; 7 bases are shared with TRBD1. Germline V gene lookup returns CDR1 MDHEN and CDR2 SYDVKM. J was trimmed by 11 bases and V by 3 bases; bases with no gene match: 12. This CDR3 is 14 amino acids long. CDR3 sequence: CASSFYDTGVGAFF. The DNA of the CDR3 is TGTGCCAGCAGTTTTTACGACACAGGGGTAGGCGCTTTCTTT.

This chain connects TRBV11-2 to TRBJ2-1, with TRBD2 as a possible D gene (6 bases). Germline-derived CDR1 and CDR2 are SGHAT and FQNNGV. V was clipped by 1 base and J by 12 bases, with 19 bases between them. The CDR3 has 15 amino acids. The CDR3 loop is CASSLAAGPVSVQFF. The CDR3 DNA sequence: TGTGCCAGCAGCTTAGCGGCGGGACCGGTTTCGGTGCAGTTCTTC.

The V call is TRBV30, the J call TRBJ1-4; TRBD1 might be the D (6 bases). CDR3 length: 15 amino acids. The V and J ends lost 4 bases and 8 bases respectively, with 20 bases between them. The germline V gene has CDR1 GTSNPN and CDR2 SVGIG (reference sequence). CDR3 DNA: TGTGCCTGGACACGGAGCGGGGGGCGTCTGGAAAAACTGTTTTTT. Translated, it gives CAWTRSGGRLEKLFF.

The V gene is TRBV6-5, the J gene TRBJ2-1; TRBD1 is a possible D gene (5 bases). The CDR3 runs to 15 residues. V shed 5 bases and J shed 0 bases, with 11 bases lying between them. Looked up from germline, CDR1 is MNHEY and CDR2 is SVGAGI. The CDR3 loop reads CASSRGLSSYNEQFF. CDR3 coding DNA: TGTGCCAGCAGTAGGGGTCTTAGCTCCTACAATGAGCAGTTCTTC.

The rearrangement uses TRBV6-1 and TRBJ1-1; 8 bases align to TRBD1. The V gene end was trimmed by 0 bases and the J gene end by 6 bases; junction bases not matched to a gene: 9. This CDR3 region has 16 residues. From germline, CDR1 is MNHNS and CDR2 SASEGT. CDR3 in DNA: TGTGCCAGCAGTGAAGCGAACATCAGGGGGCGGCCTGAAGCTTTCTTT. This gives the protein CASSEANIRGRPEAFF.

This rearrangement joins TRBV6-5 to TRBJ2-7; TRBD1 might be the D (5 bases). V was pared by 0 bases and J by 6 bases, with 15 bases between. In germline, CDR1 is MNHEY, CDR2 SVGAGI. The CDR3 is 15 amino acids. CDR3 sequence reads: CASSYSRQGSVEQYF. For the CDR3, the DNA is TGTGCCAGCAGTTACTCGAGGCAGGGATCAGTCGAGCAGTACTTC.

A single count supports this clone. The chain employs TRBV5-4 and TRBJ2-5, with D tentatively TRBD2 (7 bases). Germline-derived CDR1 and CDR2 are SGHNT and YYREEE (reference sequence). The CDR3 has 16 residues. Trimming took 5 bases from V and 2 from J, leaving 19 bases between them. CDR3 amino acids: CASRRGPRGIQETQYF. The CDR3 DNA is TGTGCCAGCAGGCGGGGGCCGCGAGGGATACAAGAGACCCAGTACTTC.